This TCR beta chain derives from a study of metastatic and nonmetastatic thyroid tumors. TCRdb re-analyzed the PCR reads through MiXCR. The profile shows 40,000 or so clones, around a fifth of them singletons. Patients had received no treatment of any kind before thyroid surgery. Trimming removed 5 bases at V and 6 bases at J, with 12 bases between. The CDR3 totals 13 residues. Germline-derived CDR1 and CDR2 are SGHVS and FNYEAQ. This clone was recorded many times. The chain employs TRBV7-6 and TRBJ2-3, with D unclear. This sequence was found in a female donor with papillary thyroid cancer or a benign thyroid nodule (not recorded which). Some clones in this sample may be carry-over from other donors' samples. Material for sequencing was blood. Here the CDR3 reads CASSPATGDTQYF. As DNA, the CDR3 is TGTGCCAGCAGCCCTGCAACCGGGGATACGCAGTATTTT.